The clone carrying this T cell receptor (beta chain) was picked up a small number of times. Its antigen is as yet unknown. Reverse transcription of all isolated RNA meant that expressed TCRB transcripts were sequenced. Produced via immunoSEQ multiplex PCR; TCRdb's table is partial and in-frame only. Among about 700,000 clones listed, roughly 13% were seen once. This entry comes from a study of beta chain features in type 1 diabetes. Study information: Patients shared similar age, gender and cell yields with healthy donors.

Study-wide results and limits: The VDJ junctions of type 1 diabetes patients carried fewer insertions and more deletions. Shortening of TCRB CDR3s, moderate but significant, appeared in all four CD4+ subsets of Type 1 diabetes patients.

Germline V lookup: CDR1 ENHRY, CDR2 SYGVKD. The CDR3 totals 14 residues. V trimming: 4 bases; J trimming: 1 base; junction bases outside the gene matches: 3. The sequenced sample was naive CD4+ T cells from blood. The V call is TRBV10-3, the J call TRBJ1-1, with TRBD1 identical over 7 bases. The TCR comes from a man younger than 30 with type 1 diabetes. The CDR3 region is CAISAGDRNTEAFF. In DNA form, the CDR3 reads TGTGCCATCAGTGCAGGGGACAGGAACACTGAAGCTTTCTTT.